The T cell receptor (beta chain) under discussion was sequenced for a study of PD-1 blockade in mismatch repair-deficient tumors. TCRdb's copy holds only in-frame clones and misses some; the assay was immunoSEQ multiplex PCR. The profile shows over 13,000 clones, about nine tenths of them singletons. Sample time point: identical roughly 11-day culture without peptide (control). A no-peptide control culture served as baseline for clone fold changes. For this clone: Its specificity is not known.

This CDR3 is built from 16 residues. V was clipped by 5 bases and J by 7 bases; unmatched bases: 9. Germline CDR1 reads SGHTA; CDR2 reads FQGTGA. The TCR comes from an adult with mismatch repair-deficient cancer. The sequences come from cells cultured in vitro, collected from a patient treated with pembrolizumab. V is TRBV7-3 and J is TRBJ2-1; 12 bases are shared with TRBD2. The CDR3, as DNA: TGTGCCAGCAGCCTCCCGCTAGCGGGAGGGCTGAATGAGCAGTTCTTC. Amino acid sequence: CASSLPLAGGLNEQFF.